There are a few counts of the clone carrying this T cell receptor (beta chain). This specimen belongs to a study of metastatic and nonmetastatic thyroid tumors. Patients were all untreated before their thyroid surgery. Through MiXCR, TCRdb re-clonotyped the PCR reads. Among about 93,000 clones, roughly 13% were seen once, and the ten largest hold about 11%. The CDR3 totals 20 residues. From germline, CDR1 is LGHNA and CDR2 YSLEER. With 0 bases removed from V and 2 bases from J, the gap between germline ends came to 23 bases. This chain links TRBV4-3 with TRBJ2-1; weak D call: TRBD2 (7 bases). Sequencing input: blood. This TCR derives from a female donor with papillary thyroid cancer or a benign thyroid nodule (not recorded which). Some clones in this sample may be carry-over from other donors' samples. CDR3 residues: CASSQDRGGGPGPTYNEQFF. CDR3 in DNA: TGCGCCAGCAGCCAAGACAGAGGGGGAGGGCCAGGGCCCACCTACAATGAGCAGTTCTTC.